This passage covers 10 T cell receptor beta chains from one sample sequenced in a study of T cell repertoires in cytomegalovirus infection (dated by TCRdb to between 2017 and 2020). The run used an Illumina HiSeq 1500. Clones were called with MiXCR by TCRdb after fastp trimmed the public reads at Q25, and only in-frame beta chains were retained. Each entry merges the rows of one CDR3 protein and shows their most common DNA and genes. The table for this sample lists 600,000 to 800,000 distinct CDR3 sequences; more than 20% of them were counted only once. The ten largest clones represent around 7.6% of the sample. Material: CD8+ T cells from PBMCs. The receptors originated from a human donor in good health (CMV status not recorded). Some clones in this sample may be carry-over from other donors' samples.

This clonotype turned up a few times. V gene TRBV10-3 combines with J gene TRBJ2-7; D not certain. The V and J ends lost 8 bases and 5 bases respectively, with 7 bases between them. The CDR3 sequence is 10 residues long. Germline V gives CDR1 ENHRY, CDR2 SYGVKD. Here the CDR3 DNA reads TGTGCCATCGGGGATAACGAGCAGTACGTC. It codes for CAIGDNEQYV.

The V call is TRBV4-1, the J call TRBJ2-5, with 7 bases matching TRBD1. Trimming removed 1 base from V and 3 bases from J; junction bases left unmatched: 5. The CDR3 totals 15 residues. CDR1 is MGHRA and CDR2 is YSYEKL in the germline V gene. This CDR3 reads CASSQVWDSKETQYF. CDR3 DNA: TGCGCCAGCAGCCAAGTCTGGGACAGCAAAGAGACCCAGTACTTC.

This clonotype was detected only a few times. The chain employs TRBV12-3 or TRBV12-4 and TRBJ2-3; no clear D. This CDR3 comprises 13 residues. V lost 3 bases and J 5 bases, leaving 9 bases between the germline ends. The CDR3 bases are TGTGCCAGCAGTTTCGGGTTAGGAGATACGCAGTATTTT. It translates to CASSFGLGDTQYF.

The rearrangement joins TRBV20-1 to TRBJ2-5; no clear D. The germline CDR1 and CDR2 sequences are DFQATT and SNEGSKA (reference sequence). V was cut by 1 base and J by 7 bases, with 13 bases left in between. CDR3 length: 13 residues. The CDR3 sequence is CSARGQDSGTQYF. CDR3 DNA: TGCAGTGCTAGAGGGCAAGATTCGGGGACCCAGTACTTC.

This clonotype came up a few times. This chain uses TRBV9 with TRBJ1-1; no clear D. Germline CDR1 is SGDLS and CDR2 is YYNGEE. The CDR3 contains 15 residues. With 0 bases removed from V and 0 bases from J, the gap between germline ends came to 9 bases. The DNA for the CDR3 is TGTGCCAGCAGCGTAGTGGGCAGTATGAACACTGAAGCTTTCTTT. As protein: CASSVVGSMNTEAFF.

This chain connects TRBV10-3 to TRBJ2-3, with D unresolved. Germline V gives CDR1 ENHRY, CDR2 SYGVKD. Trimming stripped 7 bases from V and 7 bases from J, with 9 bases between. CDR3 length equals 11 residues. The CDR3 spells CAIKRANTQYF. In nucleotides, the CDR3 is TGTGCCATCAAGAGAGCGAATACGCAGTATTTT.

Many counts were recorded for this clonotype. The chain combines TRBV6-5 with TRBJ2-5, with a possible D match to TRBD1 (5 bases). This CDR3 comprises 15 residues. Trimming took off 2 bases at V and 5 bases at J, with 15 bases between the two ends. Germline CDR1 reads MNHEY; CDR2 reads SVGAGI. The DNA of the CDR3 is TGTGCCAGCAGTTACGAAGGACAAAGCTTGGAGACCCAGTACTTC. It encodes CASSYEGQSLETQYF.

This clonotype was counted only a few times. The chain employs TRBV27 and TRBJ1-2, with TRBD1 as a possible D gene (6 bases). CDR1 is MNHEY, CDR2 SMNVEV, per germline (reference sequence). CDR3 size: 17 residues. The ends were cut back, 2 bases at V and 0 bases at J, with 16 bases in the middle. The CDR3 DNA follows: TGTGCCAGCAGTTTAACCCAACAGGGCCTTTCTAACTATGGCTACACCTTC. This codes for CASSLTQQGLSNYGYTF.

The J gene is TRBJ1-5, the V gene TRBV15; D gene uncertain. This CDR3 spans 12 amino acids. Germline loops: CDR1 LNHNV, CDR2 YYDKDF (reference sequence). The V end lost 1 base, the J end lost 4 bases, and 2 bases lay between the germline ends. This CDR3 reads CATSRGNQPQHF. CDR3 bases: TGTGCCACCAGCAGAGGAAATCAGCCCCAGCATTTT.

The gene calls are TRBV28 and TRBJ2-2; D is undetermined. V was clipped by 3 bases and J by 1 base, with 6 bases between them. Germline CDR1 reads MDHEN; CDR2 reads SYDVKM. The CDR3 covers 14 residues. Written as DNA, the CDR3 is TGTGCCAGCAGTTTCATCCAGAACACCGGGGAGCTGTTTTTT. It is translated as CASSFIQNTGELFF.